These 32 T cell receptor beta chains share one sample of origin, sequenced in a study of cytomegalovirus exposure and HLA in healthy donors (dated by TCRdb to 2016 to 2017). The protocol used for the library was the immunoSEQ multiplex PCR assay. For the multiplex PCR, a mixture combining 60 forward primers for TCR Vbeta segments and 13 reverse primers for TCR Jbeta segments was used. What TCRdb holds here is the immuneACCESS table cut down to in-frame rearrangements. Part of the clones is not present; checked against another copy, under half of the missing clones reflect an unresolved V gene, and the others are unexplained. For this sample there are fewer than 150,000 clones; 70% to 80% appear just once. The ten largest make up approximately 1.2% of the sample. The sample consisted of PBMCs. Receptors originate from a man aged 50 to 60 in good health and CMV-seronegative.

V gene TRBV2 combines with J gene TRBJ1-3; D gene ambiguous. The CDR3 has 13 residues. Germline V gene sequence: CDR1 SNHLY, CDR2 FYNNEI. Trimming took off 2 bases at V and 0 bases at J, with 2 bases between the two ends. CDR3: CASSEYSGNTIYF. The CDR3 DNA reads TGTGCCAGCAGTGAATACTCTGGAAACACCATATATTTT. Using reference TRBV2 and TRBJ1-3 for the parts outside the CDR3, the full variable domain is EPEVTQTPSHQVTQMGQEVILRCVPISNHLYFYWYRQILGQKVEFLVSFYNNEISEKSEIFDDQFSVERPDGSNFTLKIRSTKLEDSAMYFCASSEYSGNTIYFGEGSWLTVV.

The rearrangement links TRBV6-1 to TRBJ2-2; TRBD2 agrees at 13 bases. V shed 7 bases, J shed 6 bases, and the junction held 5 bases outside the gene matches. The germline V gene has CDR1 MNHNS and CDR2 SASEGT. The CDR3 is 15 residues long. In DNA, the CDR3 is TGTGCCAGCACCGGGACTAGCGGGATCGCCGGGGAGCTGTTTTTT. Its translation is CASTGTSGIAGELFF.

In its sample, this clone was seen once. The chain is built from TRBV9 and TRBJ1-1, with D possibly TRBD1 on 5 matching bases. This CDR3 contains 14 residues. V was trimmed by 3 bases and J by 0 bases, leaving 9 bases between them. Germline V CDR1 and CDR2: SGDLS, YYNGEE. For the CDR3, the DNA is TGTGCCAGCAGCGCGGACACCTTGAACACTGAAGCTTTCTTT. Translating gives CASSADTLNTEAFF.

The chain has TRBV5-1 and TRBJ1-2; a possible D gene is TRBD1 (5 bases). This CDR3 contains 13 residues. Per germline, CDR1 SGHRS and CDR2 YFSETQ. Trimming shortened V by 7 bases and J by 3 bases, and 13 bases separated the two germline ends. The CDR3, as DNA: TGCGCCAGCGGAGCCGACAGTGACTATGGCTACACCTTC. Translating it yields CASGADSDYGYTF.

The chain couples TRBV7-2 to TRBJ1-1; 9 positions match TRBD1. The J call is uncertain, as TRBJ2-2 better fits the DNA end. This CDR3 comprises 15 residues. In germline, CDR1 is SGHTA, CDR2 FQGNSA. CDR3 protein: CASSPGQGRAGELFF. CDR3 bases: TGTGCCAGCAGCCCGGGACAGGGCCGAGCCGGGGAGCTGTTTTTT.

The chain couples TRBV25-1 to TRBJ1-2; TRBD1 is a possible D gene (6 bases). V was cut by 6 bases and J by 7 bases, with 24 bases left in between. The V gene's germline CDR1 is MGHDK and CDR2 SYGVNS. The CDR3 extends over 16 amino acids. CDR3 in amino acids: CASSGEGDTLGSGYTF. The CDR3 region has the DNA TGTGCCAGCAGCGGGGAAGGGGACACCTTGGGAAGTGGCTACACCTTC.

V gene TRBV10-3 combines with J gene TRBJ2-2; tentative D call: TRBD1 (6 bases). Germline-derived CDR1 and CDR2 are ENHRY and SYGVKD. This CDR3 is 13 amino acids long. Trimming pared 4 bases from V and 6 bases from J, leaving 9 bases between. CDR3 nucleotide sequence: TGTGCCATCAGTGCTAAGGGGGCCGGGGAGCTGTTTTTT. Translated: CAISAKGAGELFF.

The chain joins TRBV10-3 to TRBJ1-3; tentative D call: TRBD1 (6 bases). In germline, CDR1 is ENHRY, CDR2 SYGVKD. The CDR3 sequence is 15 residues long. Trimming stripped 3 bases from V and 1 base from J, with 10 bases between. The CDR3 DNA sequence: TGTGCCATCAGTGATGGACAGTCTTCTGGAAACACCATATATTTT. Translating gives CAISDGQSSGNTIYF.

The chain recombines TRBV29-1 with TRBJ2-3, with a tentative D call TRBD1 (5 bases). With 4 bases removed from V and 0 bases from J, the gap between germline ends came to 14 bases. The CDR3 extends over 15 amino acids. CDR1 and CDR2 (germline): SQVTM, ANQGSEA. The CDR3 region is CSVGKGASSTDTQYF. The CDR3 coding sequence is TGCAGCGTTGGGAAAGGGGCATCTAGCACAGATACGCAGTATTTT.

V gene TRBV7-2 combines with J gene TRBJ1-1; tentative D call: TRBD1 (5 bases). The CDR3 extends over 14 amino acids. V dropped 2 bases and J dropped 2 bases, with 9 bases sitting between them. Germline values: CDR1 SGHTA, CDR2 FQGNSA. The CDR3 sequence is CASSLRQSNTEAFF. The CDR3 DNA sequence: TGTGCCAGCAGCTTACGACAGAGCAACACTGAAGCTTTCTTT.

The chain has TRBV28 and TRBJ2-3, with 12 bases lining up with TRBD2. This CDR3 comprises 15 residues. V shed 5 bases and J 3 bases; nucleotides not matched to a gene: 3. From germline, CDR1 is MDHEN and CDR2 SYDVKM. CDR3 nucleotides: TGTGCCAGCAGTCTAGGGACTAGCGGGACAGATACGCAGTATTTT. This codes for CASSLGTSGTDTQYF.

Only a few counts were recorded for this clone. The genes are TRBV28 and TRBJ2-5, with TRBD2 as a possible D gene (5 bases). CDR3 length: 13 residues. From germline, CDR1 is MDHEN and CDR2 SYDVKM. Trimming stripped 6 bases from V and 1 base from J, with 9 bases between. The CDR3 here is CASREAIQETQYF. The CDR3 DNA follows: TGTGCCAGCAGGGAGGCGATCCAAGAGACCCAGTACTTC.

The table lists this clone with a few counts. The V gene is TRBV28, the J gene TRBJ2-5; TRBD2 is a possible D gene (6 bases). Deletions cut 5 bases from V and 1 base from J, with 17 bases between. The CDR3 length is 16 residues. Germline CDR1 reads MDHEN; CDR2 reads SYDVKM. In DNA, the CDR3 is TGTGCCAGCAGTCCCCTGAGTGCTAGCGCCCAAGAGACCCAGTACTTC. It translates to CASSPLSASAQETQYF.

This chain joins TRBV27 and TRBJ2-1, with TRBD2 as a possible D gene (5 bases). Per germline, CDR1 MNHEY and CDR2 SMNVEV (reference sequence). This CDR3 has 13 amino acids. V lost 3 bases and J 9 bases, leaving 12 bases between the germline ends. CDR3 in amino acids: CASSFASGSEQFF. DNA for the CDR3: TGTGCCAGCAGTTTTGCTAGTGGGAGTGAGCAGTTCTTC.

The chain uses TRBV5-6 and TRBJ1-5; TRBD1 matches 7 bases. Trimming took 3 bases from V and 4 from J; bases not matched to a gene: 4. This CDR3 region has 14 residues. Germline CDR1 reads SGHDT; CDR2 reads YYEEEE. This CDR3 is CASSSGQRNQPQHF. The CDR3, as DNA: TGTGCCAGCAGCTCGGGACAGAGGAATCAGCCCCAGCATTTT.

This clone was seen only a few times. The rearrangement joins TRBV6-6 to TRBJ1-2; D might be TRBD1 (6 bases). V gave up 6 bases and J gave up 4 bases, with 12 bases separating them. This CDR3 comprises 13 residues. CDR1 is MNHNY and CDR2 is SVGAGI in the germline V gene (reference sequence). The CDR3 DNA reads TGTGCCAGCAGACCCGGACAGAGCTATGGCTACACCTTC. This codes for CASRPGQSYGYTF.

The CDR3 sequence: CASSEGGTGREKLFF. The CDR3 nucleotides are TGTGCCAGCAGTGAAGGAGGGACAGGGAGGGAAAAACTGTTTTTT. J is TRBJ1-4 and V is TRBV2; 9 bases are shared with TRBD1. CDR1 and CDR2 from the germline V gene are SNHLY and FYNNEI. This CDR3 spans 15 amino acids. Unmatched junction bases numbered 5, after V lost 1 base and J lost 8 bases.

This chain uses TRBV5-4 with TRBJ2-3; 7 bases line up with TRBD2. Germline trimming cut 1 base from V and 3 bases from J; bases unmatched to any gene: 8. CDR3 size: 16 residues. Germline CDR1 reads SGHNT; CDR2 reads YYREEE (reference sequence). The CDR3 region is CASSLPGGGGTDTQYF. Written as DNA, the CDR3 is TGTGCCAGCAGCTTGCCCGGCGGCGGGGGAACAGATACGCAGTATTTT.

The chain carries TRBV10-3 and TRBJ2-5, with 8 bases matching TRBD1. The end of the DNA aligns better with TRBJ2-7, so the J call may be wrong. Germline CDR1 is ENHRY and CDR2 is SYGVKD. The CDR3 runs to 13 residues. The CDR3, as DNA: TGTGCCATCAGGGACAGGGAAGGGTACGAGCAGTACTTC. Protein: CAIRDREGYEQYF.

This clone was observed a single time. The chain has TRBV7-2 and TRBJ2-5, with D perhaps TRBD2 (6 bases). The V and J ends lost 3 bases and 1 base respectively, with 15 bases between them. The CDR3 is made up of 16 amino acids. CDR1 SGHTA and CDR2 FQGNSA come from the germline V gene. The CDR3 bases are TGTGCCAGCAGCTTTAGGCGGGGTGGGCCCCAAGAGACCCAGTACTTC. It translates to CASSFRRGGPQETQYF.

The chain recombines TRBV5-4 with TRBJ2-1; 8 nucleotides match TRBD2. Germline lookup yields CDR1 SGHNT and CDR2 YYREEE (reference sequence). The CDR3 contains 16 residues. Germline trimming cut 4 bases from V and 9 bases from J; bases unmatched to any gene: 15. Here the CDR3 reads CASSARGGLVPSEQFF. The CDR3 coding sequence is TGTGCCAGCAGCGCCCGGGGGGGACTAGTACCGTCTGAGCAGTTCTTC.

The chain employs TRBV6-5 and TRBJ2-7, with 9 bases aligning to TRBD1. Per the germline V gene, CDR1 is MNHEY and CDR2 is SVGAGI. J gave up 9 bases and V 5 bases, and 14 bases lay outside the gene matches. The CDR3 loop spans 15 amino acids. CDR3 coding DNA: TGTGCCAGCAGTAGATCCGGGACAGGGATAGGGGGGCAGTACTTC. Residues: CASSRSGTGIGGQYF.

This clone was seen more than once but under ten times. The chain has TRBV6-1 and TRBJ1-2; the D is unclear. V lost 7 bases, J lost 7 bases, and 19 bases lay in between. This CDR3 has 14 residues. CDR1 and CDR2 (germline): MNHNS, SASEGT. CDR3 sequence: CASKSQFGGGGYTF. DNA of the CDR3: TGTGCCAGCAAAAGTCAGTTTGGAGGAGGTGGCTACACCTTC.

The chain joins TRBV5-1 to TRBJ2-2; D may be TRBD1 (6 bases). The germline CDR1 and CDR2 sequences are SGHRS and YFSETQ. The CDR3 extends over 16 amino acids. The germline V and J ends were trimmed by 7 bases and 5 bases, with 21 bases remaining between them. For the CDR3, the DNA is TGCGCCAGCGGATTGGGGGCAGGCTACACAACCGGGGAGCTGTTTTTT. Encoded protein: CASGLGAGYTTGELFF.

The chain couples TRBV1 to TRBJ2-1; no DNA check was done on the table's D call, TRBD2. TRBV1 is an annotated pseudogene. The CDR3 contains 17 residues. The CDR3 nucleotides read TGCACCAGCAGCCAAACTGTCGTAGGAGACTCCTACAATGAGCAGTTCTTC. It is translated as CTSSQTVVGDSYNEQFF.

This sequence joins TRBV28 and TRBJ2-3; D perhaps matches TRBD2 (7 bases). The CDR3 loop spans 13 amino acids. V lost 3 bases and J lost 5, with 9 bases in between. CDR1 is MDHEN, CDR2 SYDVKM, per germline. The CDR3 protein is CASSFGGQDTQYF. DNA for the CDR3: TGTGCCAGCAGTTTCGGGGGGCAAGATACGCAGTATTTT.

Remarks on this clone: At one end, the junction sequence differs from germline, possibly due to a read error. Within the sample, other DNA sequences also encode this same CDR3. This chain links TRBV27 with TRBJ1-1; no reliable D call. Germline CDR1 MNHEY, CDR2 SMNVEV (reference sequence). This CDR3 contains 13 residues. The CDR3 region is CASTSGGFTEAFF. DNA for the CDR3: TGTGCCAGCACATCCGGAGGGTTCACTGAAGCCTTCTTT.

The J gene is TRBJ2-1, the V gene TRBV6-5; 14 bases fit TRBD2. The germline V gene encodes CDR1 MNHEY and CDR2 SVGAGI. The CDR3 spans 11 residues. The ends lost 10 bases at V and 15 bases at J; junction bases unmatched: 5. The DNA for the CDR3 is TGTGCCACGGGGACTAGCGGGAGTAGGTTCTTC. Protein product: CATGTSGSRFF.

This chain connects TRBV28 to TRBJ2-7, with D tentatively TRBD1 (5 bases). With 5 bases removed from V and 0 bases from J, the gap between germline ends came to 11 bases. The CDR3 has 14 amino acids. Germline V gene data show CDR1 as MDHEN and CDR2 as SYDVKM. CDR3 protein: CASSTTDTSYEQYF. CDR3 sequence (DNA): TGTGCCAGCAGTACGACGGACACCTCCTACGAGCAGTACTTC.

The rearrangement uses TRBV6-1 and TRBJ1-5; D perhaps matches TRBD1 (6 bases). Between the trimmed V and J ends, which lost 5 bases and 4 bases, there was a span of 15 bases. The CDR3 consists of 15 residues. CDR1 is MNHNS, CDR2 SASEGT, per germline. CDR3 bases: TGTGCCAGCAGTAAGGGCAGGGGAGTAAATCAGCCCCAGCATTTT. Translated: CASSKGRGVNQPQHF.

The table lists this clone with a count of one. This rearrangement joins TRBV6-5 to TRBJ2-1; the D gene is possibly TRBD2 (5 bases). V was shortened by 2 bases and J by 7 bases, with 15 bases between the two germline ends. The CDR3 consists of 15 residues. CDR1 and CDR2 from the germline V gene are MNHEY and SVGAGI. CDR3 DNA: TGTGCCAGCAGTTACAAAGGGAGTTCGGGGAATGAGCAGTTCTTC. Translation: CASSYKGSSGNEQFF.

In DNA form, the CDR3 reads TGTGCCAGCAGTGAAGCGCGGGGGACGGCCAATGAAAAACTGTTTTTT. It yields the protein CASSEARGTANEKLFF. The rearrangement links TRBV6-1 to TRBJ1-4; D is possibly TRBD1 (5 bases). Germline V CDR1 and CDR2: MNHNS, SASEGT. CDR3 length equals 16 residues. V was cut by 0 bases and J by 5 bases, with 13 bases left in between.